This is a list of T cell receptor beta chains from one sample in a study of shared clonotypes between healthy human individuals. The protocol was immunoSEQ multiplex PCR, while the TCRdb copy is restricted to in-frame clones and leaves out a portion. The data hold 450,000 to 500,000 clones, with about 78% observed a single time. Sequenced material: PBMCs. The receptors were sampled from a woman between 40 and 55 years old in good health. Some clones in this sample may be carry-over from other donors' samples. The CDR3 runs from the conserved cysteine through the conserved F or W. The order of the fields is clone size, D gene, V gene, J gene, CDR3 protein, CDR3 DNA. The D gene is left open where the match is weak. Rows may omit the clone size; those that give it use once, few, many or a size class.

clone_size: many
d_call: TRBD1
v_call: TRBV10-2
j_call: TRBJ1-3
cdr3_aa: CASRTGEAGNTIYF
cdr3_nt: TGCGCCAGCAGGACAGGGGAGGCGGGAAACACCATATATTTT

clone_size: .
d_call: TRBD2
v_call: TRBV9
j_call: TRBJ2-1
cdr3_aa: CASSTSSGTPYNEQFF
cdr3_nt: TGTGCCAGCAGCACCTCCAGCGGGACCCCCTACAATGAGCAGTTCTTC

clone_size: once
d_call: .
v_call: TRBV29-1
j_call: TRBJ2-3
cdr3_aa: CSVVRQGTDTQYF
cdr3_nt: TGCAGCGTTGTCCGACAGGGCACAGATACGCAGTATTTT

clone_size: .
d_call: TRBD2
v_call: TRBV5-1
j_call: TRBJ2-3
cdr3_aa: CASSSPRSRLAVTDTQYF
cdr3_nt: TGCGCCAGCAGCTCCCCGAGGAGCCGACTAGCCGTCACAGATACGCAGTATTTT

clone_size: .
d_call: .
v_call: TRBV5-5
j_call: TRBJ1-1
cdr3_aa: CASSLAQSRIGEAFF
cdr3_nt: TGTGCCAGCAGCTTGGCACAGAGCCGCATCGGTGAAGCTTTCTTT

clone_size: once
d_call: .
v_call: TRBV28
j_call: TRBJ1-4
cdr3_aa: CASSSHKGPTNEKLFF
cdr3_nt: TGTGCCAGCAGTTCACATAAGGGTCCTACTAATGAAAAACTGTTTTTT

clone_size: .
d_call: .
v_call: TRBV6-1
j_call: TRBJ2-5
cdr3_aa: CASRLQETQYF
cdr3_nt: TGTGCCAGCAGATTACAAGAGACCCAGTACTTC

clone_size: .
d_call: .
v_call: TRBV30
j_call: TRBJ1-3
cdr3_aa: CAWSVRSVGNTIYF
cdr3_nt: TGTGCCTGGAGTGTACGCTCCGTAGGAAACACCATATATTTT

clone_size: .
d_call: TRBD2
v_call: TRBV11-2
j_call: TRBJ2-1
cdr3_aa: CASSLDGVGSSGSNEQFF
cdr3_nt: TGTGCCAGCAGCTTAGATGGGGTTGGGTCTAGCGGGAGCAATGAGCAGTTCTTC

clone_size: once
d_call: .
v_call: TRBV4-3
j_call: TRBJ2-3
cdr3_aa: CASSQSTQGGTDTQYF
cdr3_nt: TGCGCCAGCAGCCAATCCACCCAGGGGGGGACAGATACGCAGTATTTT

clone_size: .
d_call: .
v_call: TRBV7-2
j_call: TRBJ1-1
cdr3_aa: CASSLVWSTNTEAFF
cdr3_nt: TGTGCCAGCAGCTTAGTCTGGTCCACGAACACTGAAGCTTTCTTT

clone_size: few
d_call: .
v_call: TRBV6-1
j_call: TRBJ1-3
cdr3_aa: CASSEGRQGGNTIYF
cdr3_nt: TGTGCCAGCAGTGAAGGCCGGCAAGGTGGAAACACCATATATTTT

clone_size: .
d_call: TRBD1
v_call: TRBV28
j_call: TRBJ1-1
cdr3_aa: CATHPSDRGAFF
cdr3_nt: TGTGCCACCCACCCATCTGACAGGGGCGCTTTCTTT

clone_size: .
d_call: .
v_call: TRBV5-6
j_call: TRBJ1-1
cdr3_aa: CASSFTQMNTEAFF
cdr3_nt: TGTGCCAGCAGCTTCACACAGATGAACACTGAAGCTTTCTTT

clone_size: .
d_call: .
v_call: TRBV4-1
j_call: TRBJ1-5
cdr3_aa: CASSQDRGQPQHF
cdr3_nt: TGCGCCAGCAGCCAAGATCGCGGTCAGCCCCAGCATTTT

clone_size: few
d_call: .
v_call: TRBV5-4
j_call: TRBJ1-1
cdr3_aa: CASTPETENTEAFF
cdr3_nt: TGTGCCAGCACCCCCGAGACAGAGAACACTGAAGCTTTCTTT

clone_size: .
d_call: .
v_call: TRBV5-4
j_call: TRBJ2-7
cdr3_aa: CASSLEQGSSYEQYF
cdr3_nt: TGTGCCAGCAGCCTGGAGCAGGGGAGCTCCTACGAGCAGTACTTC

clone_size: once
d_call: TRBD2
v_call: TRBV28
j_call: TRBJ2-3
cdr3_aa: CASSRLAGVEDTQYF
cdr3_nt: TGTGCCAGCAGTCGGCTAGCGGGAGTTGAAGATACGCAGTATTTT

clone_size: .
d_call: TRBD1
v_call: TRBV2
j_call: TRBJ1-2
cdr3_aa: CASSEEEGQGASYGYTF
cdr3_nt: TGTGCCAGCAGTGAAGAAGAGGGACAGGGGGCCTCTTATGGCTACACCTTC

clone_size: .
d_call: TRBD2
v_call: TRBV7-8
j_call: TRBJ2-3
cdr3_aa: CASSLDLAGAGTDTQYF
cdr3_nt: TGTGCCAGCAGCTTAGATCTAGCGGGAGCCGGCACAGATACGCAGTATTTT

clone_size: .
d_call: .
v_call: TRBV29-1
j_call: TRBJ2-4
cdr3_aa: CSVDGGPKNIQYF
cdr3_nt: TGCAGCGTTGATGGCGGACCCAAAAACATTCAGTACTTC

clone_size: .
d_call: .
v_call: TRBV21-1
j_call: TRBJ2-1
cdr3_aa: CASSSKRCVCCEQFF
cdr3_nt: TGTGCCAGCAGCAGTAAGCGCTGTGTTTGTTGTGAGCAGTTCTTC

clone_size: .
d_call: TRBD1
v_call: TRBV7-8
j_call: TRBJ2-2
cdr3_aa: CASSPLNRGTGELFF
cdr3_nt: TGTGCCAGCAGCCCATTAAACAGGGGAACCGGGGAGCTGTTTTTT

clone_size: .
d_call: .
v_call: TRBV15
j_call: TRBJ1-2
cdr3_aa: CATSRDNNYGYTF
cdr3_nt: TGTGCCACCAGCAGAGACAATAACTATGGCTACACCTTC

clone_size: .
d_call: .
v_call: TRBV19
j_call: TRBJ1-5
cdr3_aa: CASSIVARANQPQHF
cdr3_nt: TGTGCCAGTAGTATTGTGGCCAGGGCCAACCAGCCCCAGCATTTT

clone_size: once
d_call: TRBD1
v_call: TRBV18
j_call: TRBJ1-1
cdr3_aa: CASSPGTGLMGTEAFF
cdr3_nt: TGTGCCAGCTCACCCGGGACAGGGCTGATGGGGACTGAAGCTTTCTTT

clone_size: .
d_call: .
v_call: TRBV5-6
j_call: TRBJ2-7
cdr3_aa: CASSLTRFEEQYF
cdr3_nt: TGTGCCAGCAGCCTCACTAGGTTCGAAGAGCAGTACTTC

clone_size: few
d_call: .
v_call: TRBV7-7
j_call: TRBJ2-2
cdr3_aa: CASSLAGGELFF
cdr3_nt: TGTGCTAGCAGCTTAGCTGGCGGGGAGCTGTTTTTT

clone_size: .
d_call: .
v_call: TRBV28
j_call: TRBJ1-3
cdr3_aa: CASSTPQVSGNTIYF
cdr3_nt: TGTGCCAGCAGCACCCCCCAAGTCTCTGGAAACACCATATATTTT

clone_size: .
d_call: .
v_call: TRBV4-1
j_call: TRBJ2-7
cdr3_aa: CASSQGDGGRGEQYF
cdr3_nt: TGCGCCAGCAGCCAAGGTGACGGGGGACGGGGCGAGCAGTACTTC

clone_size: .
d_call: TRBD1
v_call: TRBV10-3
j_call: TRBJ2-7
cdr3_aa: CAISAGQGGPYEQYF
cdr3_nt: TGTGCCATCAGTGCAGGACAGGGTGGTCCCTACGAGCAGTACTTC

clone_size: .
d_call: TRBD2
v_call: TRBV10-2
j_call: TRBJ2-2
cdr3_aa: CASMTSGNTGELFF
cdr3_nt: TGCGCCAGCATGACTAGCGGAAACACCGGGGAGCTGTTTTTT

clone_size: few
d_call: .
v_call: TRBV7-9
j_call: TRBJ2-5
cdr3_aa: CASSLFRETQYF
cdr3_nt: TGTGCCAGCAGCTTATTTCGAGAGACCCAGTACTTC

clone_size: .
d_call: .
v_call: TRBV23-1
j_call: TRBJ1-5
cdr3_aa: CASSQSLEGRDQPQHF
cdr3_nt: TGCGCCAGCAGTCAATCGTTGGAGGGGAGGGATCAGCCCCAGCATTTT

clone_size: once
d_call: TRBD2
v_call: TRBV28
j_call: TRBJ2-7
cdr3_aa: CASSVWAGGISYEQYF
cdr3_nt: TGTGCCAGCAGTGTGTGGGCGGGAGGGATCTCCTACGAGCAGTACTTC

clone_size: .
d_call: TRBD2
v_call: TRBV30
j_call: TRBJ2-1
cdr3_aa: CAWSVQLAGSTEQFF
cdr3_nt: TGTGCCTGGAGTGTACAACTAGCGGGGAGCACTGAGCAGTTCTTC

clone_size: .
d_call: .
v_call: TRBV4-2
j_call: TRBJ2-7
cdr3_aa: CASSQDRTSYEQYF
cdr3_nt: TGTGCCAGCAGCCAAGATCGTACTTCCTACGAGCAGTACTTC

clone_size: .
d_call: .
v_call: TRBV2
j_call: TRBJ2-1
cdr3_aa: CASAYQGYNEQFF
cdr3_nt: TGTGCCAGCGCCTATCAGGGGTACAATGAGCAGTTCTTC

clone_size: few
d_call: .
v_call: TRBV28
j_call: TRBJ2-2
cdr3_aa: CASKSGEGVTGELFF
cdr3_nt: TGTGCCAGCAAAAGCGGGGAGGGGGTCACCGGGGAGCTGTTTTTT

clone_size: .
d_call: .
v_call: TRBV5-4
j_call: TRBJ2-2
cdr3_aa: CASRETERSGELFF
cdr3_nt: TGTGCCAGCAGGGAGACCGAAAGGAGCGGGGAGCTGTTTTTT

clone_size: once
d_call: .
v_call: TRBV19
j_call: TRBJ2-7
cdr3_aa: CATRPRQDTRTYEQYF
cdr3_nt: TGTGCCACCCGTCCTCGCCAGGACACGAGAACCTACGAGCAGTACTTC

clone_size: .
d_call: .
v_call: TRBV18
j_call: TRBJ2-2
cdr3_aa: CASSPRTLNTGELFF
cdr3_nt: TGTGCCAGCTCACCACGGACTTTGAACACCGGGGAGCTGTTTTTT

clone_size: .
d_call: .
v_call: TRBV5-6
j_call: TRBJ2-5
cdr3_aa: CASSPVAGNGETQYF
cdr3_nt: TGTGCCAGCAGCCCGGTCGCAGGGAATGGAGAGACCCAGTACTTC

clone_size: .
d_call: TRBD2
v_call: TRBV15
j_call: TRBJ2-7
cdr3_aa: CATSREGRTSGRFEQYF
cdr3_nt: TGTGCCACCAGCAGAGAGGGGCGGACTAGCGGGAGGTTTGAGCAGTACTTC

clone_size: .
d_call: .
v_call: TRBV28
j_call: TRBJ1-2
cdr3_aa: CASSTLPAGSGYGYTF
cdr3_nt: TGTGCCAGCAGTACCCTCCCCGCCGGTTCAGGCTATGGCTACACCTTC

clone_size: .
d_call: TRBD2
v_call: TRBV2
j_call: TRBJ2-3
cdr3_aa: CASSDGGGSTDTQYF
cdr3_nt: TGTGCCAGCAGTGACGGCGGGGGGAGCACAGATACGCAGTATTTT

clone_size: .
d_call: .
v_call: TRBV4-1
j_call: TRBJ2-4
cdr3_aa: CASSLLATGNIQYF
cdr3_nt: TGCGCCAGCAGCCTTTTAGCTACAGGAAACATTCAGTACTTC

clone_size: .
d_call: TRBD1
v_call: TRBV10-3
j_call: TRBJ1-2
cdr3_aa: CAITSLQGAEYGYTF
cdr3_nt: TGTGCCATCACCTCGCTGCAGGGGGCAGAGTATGGCTACACCTTC

clone_size: .
d_call: .
v_call: TRBV7-2
j_call: TRBJ1-5
cdr3_aa: CASSLTLDLNQPQHF
cdr3_nt: TGTGCCAGCAGCTTAACCCTAGATCTGAATCAGCCCCAGCATTTT

clone_size: .
d_call: .
v_call: TRBV19
j_call: TRBJ2-2
cdr3_aa: CASRRDNTGELFF
cdr3_nt: TGTGCCAGTAGGCGAGATAACACCGGGGAGCTGTTTTTT

clone_size: .
d_call: TRBD2
v_call: TRBV6-1
j_call: TRBJ2-7
cdr3_aa: CASSLERDALEQYF
cdr3_nt: TGTGCCAGCAGCCTCGAGCGGGACGCTCTCGAGCAGTACTTC

clone_size: .
d_call: .
v_call: TRBV7-3
j_call: TRBJ1-5
cdr3_aa: CASSPRGNQPQHF
cdr3_nt: TGTGCCAGCAGCCCCAGGGGCAATCAGCCCCAGCATTTT

clone_size: once
d_call: .
v_call: TRBV28
j_call: TRBJ1-2
cdr3_aa: CASSPSGAALYGYTF
cdr3_nt: TGTGCCTCCTCACCCTCGGGGGCCGCACTTTATGGCTACACCTTC

clone_size: few
d_call: .
v_call: TRBV28
j_call: TRBJ2-5
cdr3_aa: CASSFSGVRETQYF
cdr3_nt: TGTGCCAGCAGTTTTTCGGGAGTGCGGGAGACCCAGTACTTC

clone_size: .
d_call: .
v_call: TRBV9
j_call: TRBJ2-7
cdr3_aa: CASSVADSSYEQYF
cdr3_nt: TGTGCCAGCAGCGTAGCGGACTCCTCCTACGAGCAGTACTTC

clone_size: .
d_call: TRBD1
v_call: TRBV9
j_call: TRBJ1-3
cdr3_aa: CASSAQDRAGSGNTIYF
cdr3_nt: TGTGCCAGCAGCGCCCAGGACAGGGCAGGCTCTGGAAACACCATATATTTT

clone_size: .
d_call: .
v_call: TRBV16
j_call: TRBJ2-7
cdr3_aa: CASSHVLGDSYEQYF
cdr3_nt: TGTGCCAGCAGCCATGTCCTGGGCGACTCCTACGAGCAGTACTTC

clone_size: .
d_call: .
v_call: TRBV7-9
j_call: TRBJ2-1
cdr3_aa: CASSPDEGIYNEQFF
cdr3_nt: TGTGCCAGCAGCCCCGACGAAGGAATTTACAATGAGCAGTTCTTC